The T cell receptor (beta chain) under discussion was sequenced for a study of Graves' ophthalmopathy and Graves' hyperthyroidism. RNA transcripts were the source from which TCR beta CDR3 regions were amplified. Investigators did first-round RT-PCR with HTBI primers, then second-round multiplex PCR. From the multiplex PCR reads, TCRdb called clonotypes with MiXCR, one entry per CDR3 protein. The sample contains some 170,000 distinct CDR3 sequences, just under 40% of which appear only once. This CDR3 has 13 amino acids. Trimming removed 10 bases from V and 4 bases from J, with 16 bases in between. The germline CDR1 and CDR2 sequences are MNHEY and SVGEGT. The study's findings and limits: Discriminating ophthalmopathy from stable hyperthyroidism, a 13-signature model attained a sensitivity of about 88% and a specificity of 81.08%. Ophthalmopathy progression was predicted with about 67% sensitivity and 72.22% specificity.

Comment on this clonotype: Its antigen is as yet unknown.

The material sequenced was peripheral blood. The TCR originated in a man aged 30 to 45 with Graves' ophthalmopathy. The chain couples TRBV6-2 or TRBV6-3 to TRBJ2-5; TRBD1 might be the D (6 bases). As DNA, the CDR3 is TGTGCCATCCTAGGGGGAAACGGAGAGACCCAGTACTTC. Protein: CAILGGNGETQYF.